This T cell receptor (beta chain) appears in the sequencing data of a study of shared clonotypes between healthy human individuals (dated by TCRdb to about 2020). With respect to the entire study: The cohort included three men and a couple of women between 18 and 49 years of age. Leukapheresis yielded between about 0.85 and 10 billion PBMCs per donor. To increase sequencing depth and limit assay-specific biases, TCR repertoire library preparation and sequencing were carried out by different laboratories using diverse techniques. For each donor, three plates each were used for CD4 naive and CD4 memory, two plates were used for CD8 naive, and one plate was used for CD8 memory. The study deeply sequenced blood TCR repertoires of several healthy adults to estimate repertoire size and the extent of clonotype sharing between individuals. What the authors observed across the whole study: Naive subsets generally had larger estimated clonotype richness than memory subsets did. Across several donors, approximately 5% of naive CD4, approximately 3.6% of naive CD8, under 2.5% of memory CD4, and about 0.44% of memory CD8 clonotypes were shared. Sampling was restricted to blood, and TCR repertoires in tissue are likely to differ from TCR repertoires in blood. Clonotypes shared by all four sorted-subset donors showed higher generation probabilities than non-shared clonotypes. Pairwise subsampling indicated that sequencing depth was expected to affect the degree of clonotype sharing among donors. Because the study included only a small number of donors, the genetic and exposure-history diversity represented was limited. Incomplete sequencing was indicated by rarefaction of sorted-subset datasets, despite the large sequencing depth.

Using the deep immunoSEQ assay, multiplex PCR amplified TCR CDR3 regions from genomic DNA. Extracted genomic DNA from each cell subset was spread evenly across all wells of several immunoSEQ 96-well plates, with each plate serving as a replicate. For sorted subsets, each replicate PCR was loaded with 200 ng genomic DNA, equivalent to 30,000 or so T cell genomes. Purified libraries were measured with a Qubit 3.0 fluorometer, size-checked on a Bioanalyzer 2100, and measured again with the KAPA Library Quantification kit. A separate single-read 150-cycle Illumina NextSeq 550 flow cell was used to sequence each immunoSEQ 96-well plate. The study's own analysis went as follows. The immunoSEQ output contained only junctional sequences without quality scores, so filtering could not match that applied to full-length reads. Sequences were annotated with PyIR, a Python wrapper for IgBLAST v1.9, and V/J genes and CDR3 were assigned using IMGT germline references. Reads with weak V/J assignments (E-value above 1e-6), missing CDR3, stop codons, out-of-frame junctions, or ambiguous translated residues were removed. A V3J clonotype was defined by an identical inferred V gene, J gene, and CDR3 amino acid sequence. To compute the percentage overlap between repertoires, the number of shared unique clonotypes was divided by the size of the smaller repertoire. Richness of each repertoire was evaluated using RTK rarefaction, the Chao1 estimator, and Recon v2.1 estimates of unobserved clonotypes. OLGA was used to compute generation probabilities for all TCRbeta clonotypes that the gDNA method yielded from four donors. TCRdb carries this immuneACCESS record with in-frame sequences only. Its versions omit some clonotypes, under half of them owing to an unresolved V gene in the studies checked, with the rest unexplained. D and trimming come from the DNA, and the V and J calls and clone size come from that table. Recorded for this sample are about 180,000 clones; approximately 92% of them occurred a single time. The ten largest clones represent roughly 0.07% of the sample.

Trimming at the junction amounts to 2 bases on V and 0 bases on J, and the germline ends lie 11 bases apart. The germline V gene supplies CDR1 SGHTA and CDR2 FQGTGA. The CDR3 numbers 15 residues from cysteine through phenylalanine. Here the CDR3 DNA is all that survives: 45 bases in frame from base 1. Note on this clone: The antigen this receptor binds is unknown. No much larger clone is present one base from it, and per-base qualities are unavailable.

Donors were healthy HIV-negative adults with no recently reported acute infections or vaccinations. Every donor was a Caucasian adult living in Nashville, Tennessee, USA. CD4+ T cells were enriched by magnetic negative selection; naive cells were then positively selected on CD45RA, and the negative fraction formed the memory subset. After blood collection by leukapheresis, PBMCs were isolated using Ficoll-Histopaque density gradient centrifugation and then cryopreserved in the vapor phase of liquid nitrogen. Analytical flow cytometry was used to check the purity and quantity of every magnetically sorted T cell population. Genomic DNA was isolated from every sorted fraction and measured by UV absorbance on a Nanodrop 2000c.

This TCR was sampled from a woman in her 30s in good health. Material for sequencing was naive CD4+ T cells sorted from blood. The cell subset or site tag for this specimen amounts to: CD45RA+ positively selected. Here the chain combines TRBV7-3 and TRBJ2-7; the D gene assignment is ambiguous. For the CDR3, the sequence is CASSLGQVPSYEQYF. In nucleotide form, the sequence is TGTGCCAGCAGCTTAGGCCAGGTCCCCTCCTACGAGCAGTACTTC.